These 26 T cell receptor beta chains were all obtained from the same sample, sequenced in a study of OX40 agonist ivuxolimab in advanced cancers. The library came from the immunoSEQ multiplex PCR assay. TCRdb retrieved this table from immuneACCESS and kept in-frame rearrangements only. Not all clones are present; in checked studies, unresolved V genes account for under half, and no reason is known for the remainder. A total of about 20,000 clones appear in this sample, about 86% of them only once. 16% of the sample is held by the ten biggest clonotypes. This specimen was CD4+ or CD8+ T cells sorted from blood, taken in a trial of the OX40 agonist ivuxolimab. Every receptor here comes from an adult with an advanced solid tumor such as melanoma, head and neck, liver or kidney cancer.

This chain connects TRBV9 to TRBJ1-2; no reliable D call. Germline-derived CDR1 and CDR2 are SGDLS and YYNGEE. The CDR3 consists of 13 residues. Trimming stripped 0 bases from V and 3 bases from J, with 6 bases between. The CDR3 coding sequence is TGTGCCAGCAGCGTAGAACATGACTATGGCTACACCTTC. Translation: CASSVEHDYGYTF.

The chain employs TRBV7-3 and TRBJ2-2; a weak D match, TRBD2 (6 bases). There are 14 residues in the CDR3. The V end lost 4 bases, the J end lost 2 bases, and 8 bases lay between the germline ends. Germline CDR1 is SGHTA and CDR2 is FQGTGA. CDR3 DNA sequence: TGTGCCAGCAGCTACGGGGGAAACACCGGGGAGCTGTTTTTT. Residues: CASSYGGNTGELFF.

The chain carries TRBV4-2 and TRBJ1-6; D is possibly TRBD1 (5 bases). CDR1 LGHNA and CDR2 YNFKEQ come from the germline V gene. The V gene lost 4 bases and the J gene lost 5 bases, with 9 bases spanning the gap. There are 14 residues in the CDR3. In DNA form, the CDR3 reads TGTGCCAGCAGCCTCAGACAGAATAATTCACCCCTCCACTTT. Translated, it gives CASSLRQNNSPLHF.

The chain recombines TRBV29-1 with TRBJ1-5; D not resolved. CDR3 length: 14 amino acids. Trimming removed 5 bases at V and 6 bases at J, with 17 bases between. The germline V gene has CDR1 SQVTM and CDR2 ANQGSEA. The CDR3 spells CSVWASFWSQPQHF. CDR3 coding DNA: TGCAGCGTTTGGGCCTCCTTCTGGAGTCAGCCCCAGCATTTT.

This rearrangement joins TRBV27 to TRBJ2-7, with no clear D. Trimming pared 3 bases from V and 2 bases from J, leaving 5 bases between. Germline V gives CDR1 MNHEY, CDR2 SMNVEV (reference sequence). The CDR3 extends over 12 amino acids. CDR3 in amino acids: CASSFPPYEQYF. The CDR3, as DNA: TGTGCCAGCAGTTTCCCGCCCTACGAGCAGTACTTC.

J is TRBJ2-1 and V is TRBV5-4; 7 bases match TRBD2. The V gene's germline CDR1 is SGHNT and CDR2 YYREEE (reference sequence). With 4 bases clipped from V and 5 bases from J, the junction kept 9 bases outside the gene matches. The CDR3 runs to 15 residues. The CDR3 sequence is CASSNGGIVDNEQFF. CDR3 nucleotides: TGTGCCAGCAGCAACGGGGGGATAGTAGACAATGAGCAGTTCTTC.

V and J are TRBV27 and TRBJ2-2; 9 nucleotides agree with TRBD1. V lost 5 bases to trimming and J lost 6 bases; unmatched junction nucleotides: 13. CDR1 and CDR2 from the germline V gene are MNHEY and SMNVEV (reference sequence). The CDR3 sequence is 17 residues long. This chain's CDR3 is CASSPRQGGNRAGELFF. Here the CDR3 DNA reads TGTGCCAGCAGTCCCCGACAGGGGGGGAATCGGGCCGGGGAGCTGTTTTTT.

This chain's CDR3 is CASSQGRQALTDTQYF. The CDR3 DNA reads TGTGCCAGCAGCCAAGGCCGACAGGCTCTCACAGATACGCAGTATTTT. V and J are TRBV4-2 and TRBJ2-3; D might be TRBD1 (6 bases). Deletions cut 1 base from V and 2 bases from J, with 13 bases between. Germline V gene data show CDR1 as LGHNA and CDR2 as YNFKEQ. CDR3 length: 16 amino acids.

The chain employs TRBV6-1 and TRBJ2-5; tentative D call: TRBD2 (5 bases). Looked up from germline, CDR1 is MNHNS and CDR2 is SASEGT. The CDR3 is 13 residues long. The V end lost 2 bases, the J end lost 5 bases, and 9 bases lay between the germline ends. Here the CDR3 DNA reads TGTGCCAGCAGTGAAAACGGGAAGGAGACCCAGTACTTC. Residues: CASSENGKETQYF.

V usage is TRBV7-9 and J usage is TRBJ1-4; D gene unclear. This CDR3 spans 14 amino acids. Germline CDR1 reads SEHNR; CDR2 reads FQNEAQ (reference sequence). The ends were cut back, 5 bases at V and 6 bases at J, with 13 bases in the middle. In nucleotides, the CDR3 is TGTGCCAGCAGCCTATCGTTGGGAGATGAAAAACTGTTTTTT. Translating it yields CASSLSLGDEKLFF.

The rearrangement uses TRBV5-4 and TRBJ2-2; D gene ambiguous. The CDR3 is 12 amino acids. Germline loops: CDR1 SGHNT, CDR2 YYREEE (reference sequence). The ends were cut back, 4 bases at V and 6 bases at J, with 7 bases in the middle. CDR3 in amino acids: CASSRSPGELFF. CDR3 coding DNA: TGTGCCAGCAGCCGTAGCCCCGGGGAGCTGTTTTTT.

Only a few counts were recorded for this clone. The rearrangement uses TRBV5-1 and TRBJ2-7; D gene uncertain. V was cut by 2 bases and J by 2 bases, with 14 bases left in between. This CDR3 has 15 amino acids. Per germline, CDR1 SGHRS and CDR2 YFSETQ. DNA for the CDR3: TGCGCCAGCAGCTTCCTATCTGGGCCCGCCTACGAGCAGTACTTC. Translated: CASSFLSGPAYEQYF.

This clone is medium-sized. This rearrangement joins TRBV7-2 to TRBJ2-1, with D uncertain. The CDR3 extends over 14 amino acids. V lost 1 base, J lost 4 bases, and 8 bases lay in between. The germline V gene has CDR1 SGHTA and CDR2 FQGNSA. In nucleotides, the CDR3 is TGTGCCAGCAGCTTAGAACTCGGGTACAATGAGCAGTTCTTC. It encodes CASSLELGYNEQFF.

CDR3 bases: TGCGCCAGCAGCCAAAGGGCCGGGACAGGGACCTACGAGCAGTACTTC. It yields the protein CASSQRAGTGTYEQYF. The rearrangement joins TRBV4-1 to TRBJ2-7, with 9 nucleotides matching TRBD1. CDR1 is MGHRA and CDR2 is YSYEKL in the germline V gene. The V and J ends lost 2 bases and 2 bases, in that order; junction bases with no gene match: 7. CDR3 length equals 16 residues.

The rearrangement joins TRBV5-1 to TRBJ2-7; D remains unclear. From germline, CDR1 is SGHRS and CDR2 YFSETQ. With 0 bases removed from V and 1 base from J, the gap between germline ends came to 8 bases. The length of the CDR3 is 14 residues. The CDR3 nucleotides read TGCGCCAGCAGCTTGGAGTCGACGTCCTACGAGCAGTACTTC. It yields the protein CASSLESTSYEQYF. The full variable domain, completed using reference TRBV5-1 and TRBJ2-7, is KAGVTQTPRYLIKTRGQQVTLSCSPISGHRSVSWYQQTPGQGLQFLFEYFSETQRNKGNFPGRFSGRQFSNSRSEMNVSTLELGDSALYLCASSLESTSYEQYFGPGTRLTVT.

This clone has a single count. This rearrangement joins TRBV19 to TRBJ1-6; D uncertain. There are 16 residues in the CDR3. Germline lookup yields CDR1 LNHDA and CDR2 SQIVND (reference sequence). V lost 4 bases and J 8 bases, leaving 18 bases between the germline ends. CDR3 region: CASSTDWPKRDSPLHF. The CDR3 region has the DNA TGTGCCAGTAGTACCGATTGGCCCAAGAGGGATTCACCCCTCCACTTT.

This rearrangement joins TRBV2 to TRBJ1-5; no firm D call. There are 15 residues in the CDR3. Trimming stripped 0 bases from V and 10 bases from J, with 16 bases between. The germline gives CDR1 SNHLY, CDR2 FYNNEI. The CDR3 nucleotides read TGTGCCAGCAGTGAAGCGCGGCGCGCCGTTGCTCCCCAGCATTTT. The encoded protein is CASSEARRAVAPQHF.

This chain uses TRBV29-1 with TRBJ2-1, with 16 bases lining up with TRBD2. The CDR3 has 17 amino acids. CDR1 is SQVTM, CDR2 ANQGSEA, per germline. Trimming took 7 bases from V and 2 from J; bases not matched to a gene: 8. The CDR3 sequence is CSGKGTSGGATYNEQFF. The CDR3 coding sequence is TGCAGCGGGAAGGGGACTAGCGGGGGGGCCACCTACAATGAGCAGTTCTTC.

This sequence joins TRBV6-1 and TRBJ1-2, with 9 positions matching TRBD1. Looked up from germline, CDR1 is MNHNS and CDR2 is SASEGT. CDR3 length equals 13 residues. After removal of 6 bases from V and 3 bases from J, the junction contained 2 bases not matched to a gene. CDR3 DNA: TGTGCCAGCAGGGGACAGGGCTACTATGGCTACACCTTC. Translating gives CASRGQGYYGYTF.

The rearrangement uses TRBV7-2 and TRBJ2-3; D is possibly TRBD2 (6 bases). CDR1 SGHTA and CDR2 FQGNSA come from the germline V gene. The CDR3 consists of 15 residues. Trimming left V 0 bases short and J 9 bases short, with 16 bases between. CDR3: CASSLAGGSPGTQYF. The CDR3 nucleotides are TGTGCCAGCAGCTTAGCGGGGGGTTCCCCGGGGACGCAGTATTTT.

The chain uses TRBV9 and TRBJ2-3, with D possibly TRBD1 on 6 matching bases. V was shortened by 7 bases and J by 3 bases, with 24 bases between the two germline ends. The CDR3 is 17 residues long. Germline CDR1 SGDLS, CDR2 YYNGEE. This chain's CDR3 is CASQRTIGEQGTDTQYF. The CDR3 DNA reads TGTGCCAGCCAGCGTACAATAGGCGAACAGGGTACAGATACGCAGTATTTT. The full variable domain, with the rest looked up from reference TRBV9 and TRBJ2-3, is DSGVTQTPKHLITATGQRVTLRCSPRSGDLSVYWYQQSLDQGLQFLIQYYNGEERAKGNILERFSAQQFPDLHSELNLSSLELGDSALYFCASQRTIGEQGTDTQYFGPGTRLTVL.

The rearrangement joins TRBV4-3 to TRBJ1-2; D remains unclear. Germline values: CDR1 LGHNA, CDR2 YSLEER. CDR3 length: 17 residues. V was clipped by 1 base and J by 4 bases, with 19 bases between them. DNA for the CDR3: TGCGCCAGCAGCCAAGGGGAAGGTGGGCGGGGTGCCTATGGCTACACCTTC. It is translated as CASSQGEGGRGAYGYTF.

CDR3 amino acids: CASSIWGRVDTEAFF. The DNA of the CDR3 is TGTGCCAGTAGTATATGGGGAAGGGTGGACACTGAAGCTTTCTTT. V usage is TRBV19 and J usage is TRBJ1-1; no reliable D call. V dropped 2 bases and J dropped 3 bases, with 13 bases sitting between them. This CDR3 has 15 residues. The germline V gene has CDR1 LNHDA and CDR2 SQIVND (reference sequence).

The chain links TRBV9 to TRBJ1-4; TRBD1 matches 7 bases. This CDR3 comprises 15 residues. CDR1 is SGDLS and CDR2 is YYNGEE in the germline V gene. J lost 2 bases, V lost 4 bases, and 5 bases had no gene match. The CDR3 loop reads CASSIRTGTNEKLFF. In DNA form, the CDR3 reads TGTGCCAGCAGCATCAGGACAGGCACTAATGAAAAACTGTTTTTT.

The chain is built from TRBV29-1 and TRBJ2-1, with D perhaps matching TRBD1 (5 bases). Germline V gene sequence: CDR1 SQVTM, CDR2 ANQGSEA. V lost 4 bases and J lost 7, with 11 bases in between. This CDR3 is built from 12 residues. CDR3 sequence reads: CSVGQGDNEQFF. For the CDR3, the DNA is TGCAGCGTTGGTCAAGGGGATAATGAGCAGTTCTTC.

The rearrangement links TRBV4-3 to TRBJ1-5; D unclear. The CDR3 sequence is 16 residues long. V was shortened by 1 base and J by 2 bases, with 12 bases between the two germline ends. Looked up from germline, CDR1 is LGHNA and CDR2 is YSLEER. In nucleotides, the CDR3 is TGCGCCAGCAGCCAAGCTGTAGTCGCGGGCAATCAGCCCCAGCATTTT. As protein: CASSQAVVAGNQPQHF.